The clone carrying this TCR beta chain was counted only a few times. Antigen specificity is unknown. This CDR3 comprises 15 residues. The V gene end was trimmed by 6 bases and the J gene end by 0 bases; junction bases not matched to a gene: 5. The sample is drawn from a study of blood T cells in healthy people across ages. Study-wide points: Whereas aged donors had fewer naive CD4+ cells, long-lived donors had more of them and higher diversity.

Using a J-beta primer mix together with a sample-barcoded 5' primer, a second PCR was run for roughly 7 to 11 cycles. Via MiXCR, TCRdb re-called the 5' RACE reads, giving one row per CDR3 protein. This sample has 1.5 million to 2 million distinct CDR3 sequences, with over 25% found just once. The chain carries TRBV12-3 or TRBV12-4 and TRBJ2-3; 8 bases agree with TRBD2. The material sequenced was blood. The sequence derives from a woman aged 25 to 39 in good health. CDR3 nucleotide sequence: TGTGCCAGCAGCCCAGCGGGGGAAAGCACAGATACGCAGTATTTT. This gives the protein CASSPAGESTDTQYF.